These 3 T cell receptor beta chains came from one sample sequenced in a study of blood T cell repertoires in COVID-19. TCRdb's table, derived via immunoSEQ multiplex PCR, lists solely in-frame clones and lacks some. The table shows approximately 66,000 clones, with nearly 90% occurring only once. The material sequenced was peripheral blood. These receptors were taken from a man between 60 and 70 years old with acute or convalescent COVID-19.

The rearrangement links TRBV18 to TRBJ1-2; 12 nucleotides line up with TRBD1. The V gene's germline CDR1 is KGHSH and CDR2 LQKENI. Germline trimming cut 3 bases from V and 2 bases from J; bases unmatched to any gene: 7. The CDR3 runs to 17 residues. This CDR3 is CASSPQRDRGLNYGYTF. The CDR3 region has the DNA TGTGCCAGCTCACCCCAGAGGGACAGGGGGCTAAACTATGGCTACACCTTC.

The chain couples TRBV19 to TRBJ2-6; a possible D gene is TRBD1 (6 bases). From germline, CDR1 is LNHDA and CDR2 SQIVND (reference sequence). The CDR3 totals 16 residues. V was trimmed by 4 bases and J by 0 bases, leaving 10 bases between them. The CDR3 coding sequence is TGTGCCAGTAGTACGGACAGAAACTCTGGGGCCAACGTCCTGACTTTC. This translates into CASSTDRNSGANVLTF.

The CDR3: CASSLSIQGSGNTIYF. The CDR3 nucleotides are TGCGCCAGCAGCTTGTCAATACAGGGGTCTGGAAACACCATATATTTT. The rearrangement uses TRBV5-1 and TRBJ1-3; 7 positions match TRBD1. V shed 1 base and J 1 base; nucleotides not matched to a gene: 5. CDR1 is SGHRS and CDR2 is YFSETQ in the germline V gene. This CDR3 has 16 amino acids.